What follows are 25 T cell receptor beta chains derived from one specimen sequenced in a study of early T cells in non-severe SARS-CoV-2 infection listed by TCRdb under 2021. Libraries were prepared through 5' RACE. The listed sequencing device is NextSeq 500. TCRdb reprocessing: public reads trimmed at Q25 with fastp, clones called with MiXCR, in-frame beta chains kept. All rows with the same CDR3 protein become a single entry with the most common DNA and genes. Recorded for this sample are roughly 63,000 distinct CDR3 sequences; approximately 12% of them occurred a single time. The ten most abundant clones make up approximately 4.8% of the sample. The sequencing sample was made of whole blood. These receptor sequences come from an adult who was a healthcare worker with PCR-confirmed SARS-CoV-2 infection or an uninfected control (not recorded which).

The chain carries TRBV5-1 and TRBJ2-3; TRBD1 might be the D (5 bases). Germline loops: CDR1 SGHRS, CDR2 YFSETQ. This CDR3 comprises 19 residues. The V and J ends lost 0 bases and 1 base respectively, with 21 bases between them. CDR3 in amino acids: CASSLDPGISSLGTDTQYF. The CDR3 nucleotides read TGCGCCAGCAGCTTGGATCCAGGGATCTCCTCCCTCGGCACAGATACGCAGTATTTT.

In its sample, this clonotype was seen many times. This rearrangement joins TRBV3-1 to TRBJ2-5; TRBD2 agrees at 12 bases. Germline trimming cut 4 bases from V and 5 bases from J; bases unmatched to any gene: 8. In germline, CDR1 is LGHDT, CDR2 YNNKEL (reference sequence). The CDR3 totals 16 residues. This CDR3 reads CASSPTTSGGRETQYF. CDR3 sequence (DNA): TGTGCCAGCAGCCCCACGACTAGCGGGGGTCGGGAGACCCAGTACTTC.

In its sample, this clonotype was seen many times. This sequence joins TRBV7-2 and TRBJ2-3, with 9 nucleotides matching TRBD1. The V and J ends lost 5 bases and 2 bases, in that order; junction bases with no gene match: 5. Germline V lookup: CDR1 SGHTA, CDR2 FQGNSA. The CDR3 has 15 residues. CDR3 nucleotides: TGTGCCAGCAGCGCCGGGACAGGGTACACAGATACGCAGTATTTT. The encoded protein is CASSAGTGYTDTQYF.

This clonotype was detected only a few times. The chain carries TRBV2 and TRBJ1-4, with D possibly TRBD1 on 5 matching bases. The V gene's germline CDR1 is SNHLY and CDR2 FYNNEI. This CDR3 has 14 amino acids. V shed 9 bases and J shed 0 bases, with 11 bases lying between them. CDR3: CASGTSATNEKLFF. CDR3 DNA: TGTGCCAGTGGGACCTCGGCAACTAATGAAAAACTGTTTTTT.

This clonotype was recorded many times. The genes are TRBV7-2 and TRBJ1-5; 9 bases are a match to TRBD1. The CDR3 covers 15 residues. Germline assignment: CDR1 SGHTA and CDR2 FQGNSA. Trimming removed 2 bases from V and 7 bases from J; junction bases left unmatched: 6. The CDR3 here is CASSLSRTGDQPQHF. CDR3 nucleotide sequence: TGTGCCAGCAGCTTAAGTAGGACAGGGGACCAGCCCCAGCATTTT.

This clonotype was seen ten or more times. CDR3 loop: CASTIATSYGYTF. In DNA form, the CDR3 reads TGTGCCAGCACCATCGCAACCTCCTATGGCTACACCTTC. This chain uses TRBV5-5 with TRBJ1-2; D is unresolved. CDR3 length: 13 residues. Germline V CDR1 and CDR2: SGHKS, YYEKEE (reference sequence). Trimming pared 6 bases from V and 4 bases from J, leaving 13 bases between.

Ten or more counts support this clonotype. The genes are TRBV5-1 and TRBJ2-5; D not certain. Germline CDR1 reads SGHRS; CDR2 reads YFSETQ. This CDR3 is 11 amino acids long. V was trimmed by 7 bases and J by 1 base, leaving 5 bases between them. Here the CDR3 DNA reads TGCGCCAGCGGTGTCCAAGAGACCCAGTACTTC. Residues: CASGVQETQYF. The full variable domain, completed using reference TRBV5-1 and TRBJ2-5, is KAGVTQTPRYLIKTRGQQVTLSCSPISGHRSVSWYQQTPGQGLQFLFEYFSETQRNKGNFPGRFSGRQFSNSRSEMNVSTLELGDSALYLCASGVQETQYFGPGTRLLVL.

The chain links TRBV29-1 to TRBJ1-1; D not resolved. Germline loops: CDR1 SQVTM, CDR2 ANQGSEA. The CDR3 totals 15 residues. V shed 0 bases and J shed 1 base, with 12 bases lying between them. Here the CDR3 DNA reads TGCAGCGTTGAAGATCGGCGGGTCTCGAACACTGAAGCTTTCTTT. It is translated as CSVEDRRVSNTEAFF.

This chain links TRBV20-1 with TRBJ2-1, with D perhaps matching TRBD2 (6 bases). The V gene lost 3 bases and the J gene lost 5 bases, with 14 bases spanning the gap. Germline loops: CDR1 DFQATT, CDR2 SNEGSKA (reference sequence). CDR3 size: 14 residues. CDR3 in DNA: TGCAGTGCTAGGACCGGGGGTAGCAACAATGAGCAGTTCTTC. It yields the protein CSARTGGSNNEQFF.

The J gene is TRBJ1-1, the V gene TRBV11-2; 9 bases fit TRBD1. V lost 2 bases and J lost 2; bases outside the gene matches: 3. The CDR3 runs 15 residues. Per germline, CDR1 SGHAT and CDR2 FQNNGV. CDR3 amino acids: CASSLTGQGNTEAFF. For the CDR3, the DNA is TGTGCCAGCAGCTTAACGGGACAGGGCAACACTGAAGCTTTCTTT.

The J gene is TRBJ2-2, the V gene TRBV4-2, with 13 bases aligning to TRBD2. V was pared by 0 bases and J by 0 bases, with 7 bases of the junction left unmatched. This CDR3 spans 20 amino acids. The germline CDR1 and CDR2 sequences are LGHNA and YNFKEQ. The DNA for the CDR3 is TGTGCCAGCAGCCAAGAGGGGACTAGCGGGGCAAAGCCGAACACCGGGGAGCTGTTTTTT. Residues: CASSQEGTSGAKPNTGELFF.

This clonotype was observed a handful of times. V and J are TRBV6-5 and TRBJ1-1; D might be TRBD1 (6 bases). This CDR3 is 13 amino acids long. Germline CDR1 and CDR2: MNHEY and SVGAGI. V gave up 4 bases and J gave up 4 bases, with 10 bases separating them. The CDR3 loop reads CASSWTVGTEAFF. In DNA form, the CDR3 reads TGTGCCAGCAGTTGGACAGTCGGCACTGAAGCTTTCTTT.

This clonotype was counted ten times or more. This chain connects TRBV3-1 to TRBJ1-2; 7 bases align to TRBD1. CDR3 length: 14 residues. The V gene end was trimmed by 0 bases and the J gene end by 8 bases; junction bases not matched to a gene: 6. Germline V CDR1 and CDR2: LGHDT, YNNKEL (reference sequence). The CDR3 protein is CASSQDRQGGGYTF. The CDR3 nucleotides read TGTGCCAGCAGCCAAGATCGACAGGGTGGAGGCTACACCTTC.

This clonotype came up many times. The chain couples TRBV28 to TRBJ2-4, with 11 bases that match TRBD1. In germline, CDR1 is MDHEN, CDR2 SYDVKM. The CDR3 spans 16 residues. The V gene end was trimmed by 6 bases and the J gene end by 6 bases; junction bases not matched to a gene: 10. The CDR3 DNA follows: TGTGCCAGCAGCGACCGGGACAGGGGGGAAGGAAACATTCAGTACTTC. This codes for CASSDRDRGEGNIQYF.

This clonotype was found a few times. The V call is TRBV4-3, the J call TRBJ2-5; the D is unclear. Per the germline V gene, CDR1 is LGHNA and CDR2 is YSLEER. The CDR3 length is 15 residues. The V end lost 0 bases, the J end lost 1 base, and 9 bases lay between the germline ends. The CDR3: CASSQDYNSQETQYF. DNA for the CDR3: TGCGCCAGCAGCCAAGATTATAACAGCCAAGAGACCCAGTACTTC.

In this sample, this clonotype turned up many times. The rearrangement joins TRBV7-9 to TRBJ1-1; TRBD1 might be the D (5 bases). This CDR3 is built from 13 residues. CDR1 and CDR2 from the germline V gene are SEHNR and FQNEAQ (reference sequence). With 5 bases removed from V and 9 bases from J, the gap between germline ends came to 16 bases. The CDR3 loop reads CASSPQGPNKAFF. In DNA form, the CDR3 reads TGTGCCAGCAGCCCCCAGGGACCGAACAAAGCTTTCTTT.

CDR3 nucleotides: TGTGCCATCAGTGCTGGATACAATGAGCAGTTCTTC. As protein: CAISAGYNEQFF. The V call is TRBV10-3, the J call TRBJ2-1; D remains unclear. V was pared by 4 bases and J by 4 bases, with 5 bases between. The germline CDR1 and CDR2 sequences are ENHRY and SYGVKD. The CDR3 covers 12 residues.

There are a few counts of this clonotype. V is TRBV6-6 and J is TRBJ2-3; D is possibly TRBD1 or TRBD2 (6 bases each). The CDR3 length is 15 residues. Looked up from germline, CDR1 is MNHNY and CDR2 is SVGAGI (reference sequence). Trimming left V 0 bases short and J 3 bases short, with 10 bases between. Here the CDR3 DNA reads TGTGCCAGCAGTTACTCTCAGGGGAGGACAGATACGCAGTATTTT. Translated, it gives CASSYSQGRTDTQYF.

This clonotype has at least ten counts. V usage is TRBV10-3 and J usage is TRBJ2-3; TRBD2 matches at 11 bases. The CDR3 extends over 14 amino acids. With V trimmed by 6 bases and J by 4 bases, 3 bases remained unmatched. Germline lookup yields CDR1 ENHRY and CDR2 SYGVKD. The CDR3 loop is CAIRGTSGADTQYF. CDR3 in DNA: TGTGCCATCAGGGGGACTAGCGGCGCAGATACGCAGTATTTT.

The chain combines TRBV4-2 with TRBJ2-1, with 9 bases fitting TRBD2. The CDR3 is 17 amino acids. The J segment lost 8 bases and the V segment lost 4 bases, leaving 15 bases of the junction unmatched. The germline V gene has CDR1 LGHNA and CDR2 YNFKEQ. CDR3: CASSPLPGGGGAYEQFF. Here the CDR3 DNA reads TGTGCCAGCAGCCCTCTCCCCGGGGGCGGGGGGGCCTATGAGCAGTTCTTC.

V is TRBV7-9 and J is TRBJ1-2; D is unresolved. The CDR3 sequence is 15 residues long. Deletions cut 1 base from V and 0 bases from J, with 9 bases between. Per the germline V gene, CDR1 is SEHNR and CDR2 is FQNEAQ (reference sequence). CDR3 nucleotides: TGTGCCAGCAGCTTAGAAGCGGCCCCTAACTATGGCTACACCTTC. It encodes CASSLEAAPNYGYTF. The variable domain in full, completed from reference TRBV7-9 and TRBJ1-2, reads DTGVSQNPRHKITKRGQNVTFRCDPISEHNRLYWYRQTLGQGPEFLTYFQNEAQLEKSRLLSDRFSAERPKGSFSTLEIQRTEQGDSAMYLCASSLEAAPNYGYTFGSGTRLTVV.

This clonotype has more than one count but fewer than ten. This chain joins TRBV19 and TRBJ2-5, with D possibly TRBD2 on 5 matching bases. Germline V lookup: CDR1 LNHDA, CDR2 SQIVND (reference sequence). With 6 bases removed from V and 3 bases from J, the gap between germline ends came to 11 bases. The CDR3 spans 13 residues. The CDR3 loop is CASSPPGEETQYF. DNA for the CDR3: TGTGCCAGTAGCCCCCCCGGGGAAGAGACCCAGTACTTC.

This clonotype was detected many times. The genes are TRBV11-2 and TRBJ1-2; TRBD1 matches at 7 bases. After removal of 5 bases from V and 0 bases from J, the junction contained 0 bases not matched to a gene. The CDR3 runs 13 residues. CDR1 and CDR2 (germline): SGHAT, FQNNGV. CDR3 sequence (DNA): TGTGCCAGCAGCCAGGGGGCTAACTATGGCTACACCTTC. As protein: CASSQGANYGYTF.

V gene TRBV7-9 combines with J gene TRBJ2-7; a weak D match, TRBD1 (6 bases). Germline CDR1 is SEHNR and CDR2 is FQNEAQ (reference sequence). This CDR3 is 14 amino acids long. V shed 1 base and J shed 2 bases, with 9 bases lying between them. DNA of the CDR3: TGTGCCAGCAGCTTAGGGCAGGGGACCTACGAGCAGTACTTC. This encodes CASSLGQGTYEQYF.

This clonotype was detected ten times or more. The V and J genes are TRBV21-1 and TRBJ1-1; the table's D call TRBD1 went unverified against the DNA. TRBV21-1 is designated a pseudogene. CDR3 length: 14 amino acids. DNA of the CDR3: TGTGCCAGCAGCAAACAAGGGGTGAACACTGAAGCTTTCTTT. Translating it yields CASSKQGVNTEAFF.